This entry features one T cell receptor (beta chain) sequence. Other nucleotide sequences in the sample specify the same CDR3. Germline-derived CDR1 and CDR2 are MDHEN and SYDVKM. There are 14 residues in the CDR3. The ends were cut back, 6 bases at V and 0 bases at J, with 9 bases in the middle. The sample belongs to a study of control samples from healthy donors and cancer patients. The protocol was immunoSEQ multiplex PCR, while the TCRdb copy is restricted to in-frame clones and leaves out a portion. The sample records over 150,000 clones, 94% being singletons. The clonotype comes from a woman aged 18-30 years in good health. The V and J genes are TRBV28 and TRBJ1-5; D is uncertain. Sequenced input: blood. The CDR3 reads CASSPTDSNQPQHF. The CDR3 coding sequence is TGTGCCAGCAGCCCTACGGATAGCAATCAGCCCCAGCATTTT. Full variable domain (remainder filled in from reference TRBV28 and TRBJ1-5): DVKVTQSSRYLVKRTGEKVFLECVQDMDHENMFWYRQDPGLGLRLIYFSYDVKMKEKGDIPEGYSVSREKKERFSLILESASTNQTSMYLCASSPTDSNQPQHFGDGTRLSIL.